This TCR beta chain was identified in a study of blood T cell repertoires in COVID-19. Study summary: Acute-phase and convalescent COVID-19 samples originated in the United States, Italy and Spain. In each case, the material was cDNA or gDNA derived from T cells, B-cell-depleted T cells, or PBMCs.

The germline V and J ends were trimmed by 6 bases and 1 base, with 21 bases remaining between them. CDR3 size: 18 residues. Sequenced by immunoSEQ multiplex PCR; TCRdb stores in-frame clones only, minus some. The sample records about 220,000 clones, about 90% being singletons. Sequencing was done on a sample of PBMCs or T cells enriched from blood (not recorded which). The clonotype was recovered from a woman aged 50 to 65 with acute COVID-19. The rearrangement joins TRBV23-1 to TRBJ1-4; TRBD1 is a possible D gene (5 bases). TRBV23-1 has ORF status, its function being uncertain. This chain's CDR3 is CASSQRSQGVRTNEKLFF. The CDR3 nucleotides read TGCGCCAGCAGCCAAAGGTCCCAGGGTGTGAGAACTAATGAAAAACTGTTTTTT.